These 27 T cell receptor beta chains share one sample of origin, sequenced in a study of T cell responses to AZD1222 COVID-19 vaccine. TCRdb keeps only in-frame clones here, not all; method: immunoSEQ multiplex PCR. This sample has 90,000 to 110,000 clones; approximately 88% occur once, and the top ten carry 2% to 3%. This material consisted of peripheral blood, taken on day 0 of AZD1222 vaccination. The receptors were sampled from an adult in good health.

The V gene is TRBV3-1 (or the pseudogene TRBV3-2), the J gene TRBJ2-1, with D possibly TRBD2 on 7 matching bases. CDR1 and CDR2 (germline): LGHDT, YNNKEL (reference sequence). CDR3 length: 18 amino acids. Trimming removed 1 base at V and 0 bases at J, with 16 bases between. CDR3 region: CASSQVGLADSSYNEQFF. For the CDR3, the DNA is TGTGCCAGCAGCCAAGTCGGTCTAGCGGACAGCTCCTACAATGAGCAGTTCTTC.

The V call is TRBV7-8, the J call TRBJ2-1, with D possibly TRBD1 on 6 matching bases. The CDR3 is made up of 14 amino acids. Germline V gene sequence: CDR1 SGHVS, CDR2 FQNEAQ. Trimming pared 5 bases from V and 4 bases from J, leaving 12 bases between. DNA of the CDR3: TGTGCCAGCAGCCGAGCAGGGGTTTACAATGAGCAGTTCTTC. Protein: CASSRAGVYNEQFF.

The genes are TRBV7-2 and TRBJ2-5, with a tentative D call TRBD2 (6 bases). The germline gives CDR1 SGHTA, CDR2 FQGNSA. V shed 5 bases and J shed 5 bases, with 15 bases lying between them. This CDR3 has 14 residues. The CDR3 bases are TGTGCCAGCAGCCCCCAATGGAGGGCCGAGACCCAGTACTTC. Protein product: CASSPQWRAETQYF.

The chain is built from TRBV9 and TRBJ2-7, with 8 bases fitting TRBD2. Germline V lookup: CDR1 SGDLS, CDR2 YYNGEE. V shed 0 bases, J shed 2 bases, and the junction held 4 bases outside the gene matches. The CDR3 has 15 amino acids. Here the CDR3 DNA reads TGTGCCAGCAGCGTAGATTACGGGAGGGCCTACGAGCAGTACTTC. Translated: CASSVDYGRAYEQYF.

J is TRBJ2-7 and V is TRBV19; TRBD1 matches 8 bases. The CDR3 sequence is 15 residues long. Germline values: CDR1 LNHDA, CDR2 SQIVND (reference sequence). V lost 6 bases to trimming and J lost 5 bases; unmatched junction nucleotides: 12. CDR3: CASSPTDRARDEQYF. The CDR3 DNA is TGTGCCAGTAGCCCGACGGACAGGGCGAGAGACGAGCAGTACTTC. The entire variable domain, with the rest obtained from reference TRBV19 and TRBJ2-7, is as follows: DGGITQSPKYLFRKEGQNVTLSCEQNLNHDAMYWYRQDPGQGLRLIYYSQIVNDFQKGDIAEGYSVSREKKESFPLTVTSAQKNPTAFYLCASSPTDRARDEQYFGPGTRLTVT.

This sequence joins TRBV2 and TRBJ2-5, with TRBD2 matching 11 bases. Germline V gene lookup returns CDR1 SNHLY and CDR2 FYNNEI. The V segment lost 6 bases and the J segment 5 bases; nucleotides outside the gene matches: 8. The CDR3 is 15 amino acids. The CDR3 nucleotides read TGTGCCAGCAGCCTACTAGCGGGAGAGGACGAGACCCAGTACTTC. Amino acids: CASSLLAGEDETQYF.

V is TRBV5-1 and J is TRBJ2-3, with 9 bases lining up with TRBD2. The J segment lost 1 base and the V segment lost 0 bases, leaving 3 bases of the junction unmatched. The CDR3 extends over 16 amino acids. Germline loops: CDR1 SGHRS, CDR2 YFSETQ. The CDR3 DNA reads TGCGCCAGCAGCTTGGGGCGGGGGGGCGGCACAGATACGCAGTATTTT. Its translation: CASSLGRGGGTDTQYF. Using reference TRBV5-1 and TRBJ2-3 for the parts outside the CDR3, the full variable domain is KAGVTQTPRYLIKTRGQQVTLSCSPISGHRSVSWYQQTPGQGLQFLFEYFSETQRNKGNFPGRFSGRQFSNSRSEMNVSTLELGDSALYLCASSLGRGGGTDTQYFGPGTRLTVL.

The V call is TRBV19, the J call TRBJ2-2, with D perhaps matching TRBD1 (6 bases). CDR3 length equals 16 residues. The germline V gene encodes CDR1 LNHDA and CDR2 SQIVND (reference sequence). V was pared by 3 bases and J by 0 bases, with 11 bases between. The CDR3 loop reads CASSIFGTPNTGELFF. CDR3 DNA sequence: TGTGCCAGTAGTATTTTCGGGACACCGAACACCGGGGAGCTGTTTTTT.

The chain joins TRBV4-3 to TRBJ1-2; TRBD1 matches at 10 bases. Trimming cost V 6 bases and J 4 bases; bases outside gene matches: 5. Looked up from germline, CDR1 is LGHNA and CDR2 is YSLEER. This CDR3 spans 14 amino acids. The CDR3 bases are TGCGCCAGCAGGGACCGGGACAGGGGCTATGGCTACACCTTC. This translates into CASRDRDRGYGYTF.

The V and J genes are TRBV29-1 and TRBJ2-1; TRBD2 agrees at 11 bases. After removal of 5 bases from V and 7 bases from J, the junction contained 4 bases not matched to a gene. Germline CDR1 is SQVTM and CDR2 is ANQGSEA. The CDR3 consists of 13 residues. This CDR3 is CSVSASGGNEQFF. In nucleotides, the CDR3 is TGCAGCGTTTCTGCTAGCGGGGGGAATGAGCAGTTCTTC.

V usage is TRBV6-4 and J usage is TRBJ1-3; D unclear. Germline V gene data show CDR1 as MRHNA and CDR2 as SNTAGT. Trimming took 6 bases from V and 7 from J, leaving 7 bases between them. This CDR3 contains 11 residues. For the CDR3, the DNA is TGTGCCAGCAGATCCGGGAACACCATATATTTT. Protein sequence: CASRSGNTIYF.

This chain uses TRBV7-9 with TRBJ2-3, with TRBD2 identical over 8 bases. Unmatched junction bases numbered 8, after V lost 6 bases and J lost 0 bases. CDR1 is SEHNR and CDR2 is FQNEAQ in the germline V gene (reference sequence). The length of the CDR3 is 16 residues. CDR3 in amino acids: CASRPTSGASTDTQYF. CDR3 bases: TGTGCCAGCAGACCTACTAGCGGAGCTAGCACAGATACGCAGTATTTT.

There are a few counts of this clone. The V call is TRBV2, the J call TRBJ1-2; D gene unclear. The CDR3 covers 14 residues. CDR1 and CDR2 from the germline V gene are SNHLY and FYNNEI. The V end was cut by 2 bases, the J end by 6 bases, with 13 bases between. The CDR3: CASSETVRMDGYTF. The CDR3 DNA follows: TGTGCCAGCAGTGAAACGGTTAGGATGGATGGCTACACCTTC.

The rearrangement links TRBV28 to TRBJ1-5; 12 bases are shared with TRBD1. The V gene's germline CDR1 is MDHEN and CDR2 SYDVKM. The ends lost 6 bases at V and 6 bases at J; junction bases unmatched: 9. The CDR3 is made up of 16 amino acids. The chain's CDR3 is CASSLMGQGAFQPQHF. The CDR3 DNA reads as TGTGCCAGCAGCCTAATGGGACAGGGGGCTTTTCAGCCCCAGCATTTT.

J is TRBJ2-7 and V is TRBV18, with TRBD1 identical over 9 bases. The CDR3 has 15 residues. In germline, CDR1 is KGHSH, CDR2 LQKENI. J lost 3 bases, V lost 0 bases, and 3 bases had no gene match. The CDR3 here is CASSPPGQGNYEQYF. The CDR3 bases are TGTGCCAGCTCACCACCGGGACAGGGAAACTACGAGCAGTACTTC.

The chain joins TRBV18 to TRBJ2-3, with D perhaps assigned TRBD1 or TRBD2 (5 bases each). There are 16 residues in the CDR3. V lost 0 bases to trimming and J lost 0 bases, with 10 bases between them. CDR1 is KGHSH and CDR2 is LQKENI in the germline V gene. CDR3 in DNA: TGTGCCAGCTCACCACCGGGGGTATCTAGCACAGATACGCAGTATTTT. Residues: CASSPPGVSSTDTQYF.

V gene TRBV15 combines with J gene TRBJ1-4, with 8 bases aligning to TRBD1. CDR1 is LNHNV, CDR2 YYDKDF, per germline (reference sequence). This CDR3 contains 15 residues. V trimming: 5 bases; J trimming: 8 bases; junction bases outside the gene matches: 10. The CDR3 is CATSHDRGVVEKLFF. The DNA of the CDR3 is TGTGCCACCAGCCACGACAGGGGAGTTGTGGAAAAACTGTTTTTT.

The chain uses TRBV7-9 and TRBJ2-1; D is unresolved. From germline, CDR1 is SEHNR and CDR2 FQNEAQ (reference sequence). This CDR3 comprises 16 residues. V was cut by 4 bases and J by 4 bases, with 17 bases left in between. The CDR3 sequence: CASSSTTREEYNEQFF. The CDR3 DNA is TGTGCCAGCAGCTCCACGACAAGGGAAGAATACAATGAGCAGTTCTTC.

The chain couples TRBV10-3 to TRBJ2-5; 9 positions agree with TRBD1. V shed 8 bases, J shed 3 bases, and the junction held 10 bases outside the gene matches. CDR1 is ENHRY and CDR2 is SYGVKD in the germline V gene. CDR3 length: 15 amino acids. The CDR3 is CAIGGTGTPKETQYF. For the CDR3, the DNA is TGTGCCATCGGGGGGACAGGGACGCCAAAAGAGACCCAGTACTTC.

The chain couples TRBV6-5 to TRBJ1-4; 8 bases are shared with TRBD1. Germline CDR1 reads MNHEY; CDR2 reads SVGAGI. V was pared by 6 bases and J by 4 bases, with 4 bases of the junction left unmatched. CDR3 length: 14 amino acids. CDR3 loop: CASRLDRVNEKLFF. The CDR3 DNA reads TGTGCCAGCAGATTGGACAGGGTTAATGAAAAACTGTTTTTT.

V usage is TRBV28 and J usage is TRBJ2-6; D ambiguous. The CDR3 runs to 16 residues. The V gene's germline CDR1 is MDHEN and CDR2 SYDVKM. The V end was cut by 2 bases, the J end by 0 bases, with 8 bases between. The chain's CDR3 is CASSLGPASGANVLTF. The CDR3 nucleotides read TGTGCCAGCAGTTTAGGGCCAGCCTCTGGGGCCAACGTCCTGACTTTC.

The chain carries TRBV10-3 and TRBJ2-1; 11 nucleotides align to TRBD2. V shed 0 bases and J 7 bases; nucleotides not matched to a gene: 11. Looked up from germline, CDR1 is ENHRY and CDR2 is SYGVKD. The CDR3 consists of 18 residues. The CDR3 DNA reads TGTGCCATCAGTGAGTCGAGGGTTCTAGCGGGAGGTTGGAATGAGCAGTTCTTC. It specifies CAISESRVLAGGWNEQFF.

The CDR3 nucleotides read TGTGCCAGCAGCCGGCAAACGGGCTCCTATAATTCACCCCTCCACTTT. Residues: CASSRQTGSYNSPLHF. The chain joins TRBV7-9 to TRBJ1-6; D is uncertain. Trimming took off 5 bases at V and 0 bases at J, with 11 bases between the two ends. The CDR3 runs to 16 residues. Germline V gives CDR1 SEHNR, CDR2 FQNEAQ (reference sequence).

The J gene is TRBJ2-2, the V gene TRBV2; D not certain. CDR3 length: 13 amino acids. V gave up 7 bases and J gave up 3 bases, with 9 bases separating them. The germline V gene has CDR1 SNHLY and CDR2 FYNNEI. The chain's CDR3 is CASTQRHTGELFF. The CDR3 region has the DNA TGTGCCAGCACACAGCGACACACCGGGGAGCTGTTTTTT. Full variable domain (missing parts from reference TRBV2 and TRBJ2-2): EPEVTQTPSHQVTQMGQEVILRCVPISNHLYFYWYRQILGQKVEFLVSFYNNEISEKSEIFDDQFSVERPDGSNFTLKIRSTKLEDSAMYFCASTQRHTGELFFGEGSRLTVL.

The rearrangement joins TRBV3-1 (or the pseudogene TRBV3-2) to TRBJ1-1; possible D gene TRBD1, 5 bases. Trimming shortened V by 7 bases and J by 4 bases, and 13 bases separated the two germline ends. Germline CDR1 and CDR2: LGHDT and YNNKEL (reference sequence). The CDR3 spans 13 residues. CDR3 amino acids: CASNQGSGTEAFF. CDR3 in DNA: TGTGCCAGCAACCAGGGTTCAGGCACTGAAGCTTTCTTT.

CDR3 sequence (DNA): TGTGCCAGCAGTTTCCGGGGCCTTACCTCCTACGAGCAGTACTTC. Translated: CASSFRGLTSYEQYF. The chain joins TRBV28 to TRBJ2-7; TRBD1 or TRBD2 may be the D gene (5 bases each). The CDR3 has 15 amino acids. Per germline, CDR1 MDHEN and CDR2 SYDVKM. V lost 3 bases, J lost 0 bases, and 12 bases lay in between.

V and J are TRBV4-1 and TRBJ1-2, with a weak D call TRBD1 (5 bases). Trimming shortened V by 3 bases and J by 7 bases, and 9 bases separated the two germline ends. The CDR3 covers 12 residues. The germline gives CDR1 MGHRA, CDR2 YSYEKL. The CDR3 DNA reads TGCGCCAGCAGCCACAGGGATGGTGGCTACACCTTC. It encodes CASSHRDGGYTF.